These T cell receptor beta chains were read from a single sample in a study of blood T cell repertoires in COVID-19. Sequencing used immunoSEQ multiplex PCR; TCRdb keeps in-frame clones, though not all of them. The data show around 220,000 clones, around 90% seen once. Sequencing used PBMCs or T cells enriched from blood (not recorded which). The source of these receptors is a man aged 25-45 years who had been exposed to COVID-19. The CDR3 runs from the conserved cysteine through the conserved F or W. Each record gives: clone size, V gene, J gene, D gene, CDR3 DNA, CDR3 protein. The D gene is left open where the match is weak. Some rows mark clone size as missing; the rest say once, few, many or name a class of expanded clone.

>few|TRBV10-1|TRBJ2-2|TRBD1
TGCGCCAGCCCCCGGACAGGGTCTACCGGGGAGCTGTTTTTT
CASPRTGSTGELFF
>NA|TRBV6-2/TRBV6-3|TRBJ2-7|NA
TGTGCCAGCAGTTACTCTGCAGGAATCTCCTACGAGCAGTACTTC
CASSYSAGISYEQYF
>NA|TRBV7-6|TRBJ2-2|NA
TGTGCCAGCAGTTGGACAGTTTCGAACACCGGGGAGCTGTTTTTT
CASSWTVSNTGELFF
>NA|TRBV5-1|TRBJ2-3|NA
TGCGCCAGCAGCTTCTCACCTAGCGCAGATACGCAGTATTTT
CASSFSPSADTQYF
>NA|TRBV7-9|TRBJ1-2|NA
TGTGCCAGCAGCGTTGGACAGCTCGAAGTAACCTATGGCTACACCTTC
CASSVGQLEVTYGYTF
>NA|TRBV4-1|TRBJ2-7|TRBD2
TGCGCCAGCAGCCCCATAGCGGGGGGGACCTCCGAGCAGTACTTC
CASSPIAGGTSEQYF
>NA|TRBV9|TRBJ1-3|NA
TGTGCCAGCAGCGTAGGGGCACAACTCGGCTCTGGAAACACCATATATTTT
CASSVGAQLGSGNTIYF
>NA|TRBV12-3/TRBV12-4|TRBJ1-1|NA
TGTGCCAGCACCCCGGGGGGAGGAGCTTTCTTT
CASTPGGGAFF
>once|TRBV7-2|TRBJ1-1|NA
TGTGCCAGCAGCCTAACAGTGAACACTGAAGCTTTCTTT
CASSLTVNTEAFF
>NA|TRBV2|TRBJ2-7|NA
TGTGCCAGCACCCCCGTAGAAAACTACGAGCAGTACTTC
CASTPVENYEQYF
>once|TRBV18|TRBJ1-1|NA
TGTGCCAGCTCACAAGCGACGGGTGGTGAAGCTTTCTTT
CASSQATGGEAFF
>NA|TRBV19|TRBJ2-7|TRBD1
TGTGCCAGTAGCCCGATGGGCAGGGGGCTCGAGCAGTACTTC
CASSPMGRGLEQYF
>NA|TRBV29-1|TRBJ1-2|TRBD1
TGCAGCGTTGAAGGAGGGGGCCTGAACTATGGCTACACCTTC
CSVEGGGLNYGYTF
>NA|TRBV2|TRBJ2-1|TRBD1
TGTGCCAGCAAAAGACAGGGGGCTAACAATGAGCAGTTCTTC
CASKRQGANNEQFF
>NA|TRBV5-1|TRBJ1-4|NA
TGCGCCAGCAGCTTGACAGGGATTACTAATGAAAAACTGTTTTTT
CASSLTGITNEKLFF
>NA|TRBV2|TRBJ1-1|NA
TGTGCCAGCAGTGAGACCAGGGGCAGGAACACTGAAGCTTTCTTT
CASSETRGRNTEAFF
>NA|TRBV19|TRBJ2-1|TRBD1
TGTGCCAGTAGTCTAAGACAGGGTCCCTACAATGAGCAGTTCTTC
CASSLRQGPYNEQFF
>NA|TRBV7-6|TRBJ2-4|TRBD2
TGTGCCAGCAGCTCCCTCGGCGGGGGGGATCAAAACATTCAGTACTTC
CASSSLGGGDQNIQYF
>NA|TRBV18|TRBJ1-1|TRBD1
TGTGCCAGCTCCCCACAGGGGAGGGACACTGAAGCTTTCTTT
CASSPQGRDTEAFF
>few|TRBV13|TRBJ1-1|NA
TGTGCCAGCAGCTCCTCCGGGACGGGGGAGAACACTGAAGCTTTCTTT
CASSSSGTGENTEAFF
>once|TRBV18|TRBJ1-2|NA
TGTGCCAGCTCACCGTCTCCCGGGGACTATGGCTACACCTTC
CASSPSPGDYGYTF
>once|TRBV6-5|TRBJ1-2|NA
TGTGCCAGCGGTCACAGGGCCGGCTACACCTTC
CASGHRAGYTF
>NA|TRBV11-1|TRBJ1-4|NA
TGTGCCAGCAGCCACAGACCTTCAACTAATGAAAAACTGTTTTTT
CASSHRPSTNEKLFF
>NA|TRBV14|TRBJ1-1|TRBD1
TGTGCCAGCAGCTCCCCGTTGGACAGGGTAAACACTGAAGCTTTCTTT
CASSSPLDRVNTEAFF
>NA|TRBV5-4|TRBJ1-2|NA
TGTGCCAGCAACAGAAAGGGGAACTATGGCTACACCTTC
CASNRKGNYGYTF
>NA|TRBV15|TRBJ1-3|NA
TGTGCCACCAGAATAACCGGAGGTGGAAACACCATATATTTT
CATRITGGGNTIYF